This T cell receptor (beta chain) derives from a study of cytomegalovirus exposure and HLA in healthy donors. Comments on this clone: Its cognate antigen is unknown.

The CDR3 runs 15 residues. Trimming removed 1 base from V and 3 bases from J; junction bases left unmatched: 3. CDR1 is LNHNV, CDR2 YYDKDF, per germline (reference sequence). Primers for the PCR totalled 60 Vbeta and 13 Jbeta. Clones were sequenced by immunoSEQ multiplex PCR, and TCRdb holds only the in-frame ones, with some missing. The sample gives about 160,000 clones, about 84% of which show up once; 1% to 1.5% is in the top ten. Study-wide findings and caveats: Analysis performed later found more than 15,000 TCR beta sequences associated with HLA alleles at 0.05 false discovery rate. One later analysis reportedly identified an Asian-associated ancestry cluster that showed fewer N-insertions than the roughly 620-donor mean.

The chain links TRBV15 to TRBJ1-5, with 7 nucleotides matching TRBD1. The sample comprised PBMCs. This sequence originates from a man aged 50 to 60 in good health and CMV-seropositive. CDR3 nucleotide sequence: TGTGCCACCAGCAGAGGTGGGACAGACAATCAGCCCCAGCATTTT. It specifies CATSRGGTDNQPQHF. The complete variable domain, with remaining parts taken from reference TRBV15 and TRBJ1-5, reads DAMVIQNPRYQVTQFGKPVTLSCSQTLNHNVMYWYQQKSSQAPKLLFHYYDKDFNNEADTPDNFQSRRPNTSFCFLDIRSPGLGDTAMYLCATSRGGTDNQPQHFGDGTRLSIL.